This T cell receptor beta chain appears in the sequencing data of a study of tumor-infiltrating lymphocytes in primary liver carcinoma. Findings and caveats of the study: The study found only about 8-24% of top clones in all five tumor regions. Between tumor regions, pairs overlapped more than tumor-adjacent and tumor-blood pairs did.

It was from approximately 20-30 mg of unsorted bulk tissue that RNA and DNA were co-extracted. Viable tumor cell content exceeded 85% in every tumor sample. Researchers generated TCR beta cDNA from approximately 0.55 ug of total RNA, relying on a constant-region primer. Sequencing libraries for TCR beta derived from three nested multiplex PCR rounds that used slightly modified ARM-PCR. Each CDR3 protein is one row after TCRdb ran MiXCR on the multiplex PCR reads. The sample has roughly 120,000 distinct CDR3 sequences, 55% to 65% seen once. This clonotype was counted once. Its antigen is unidentified. A much bigger clone sits one base away, suggesting this may be a read error. Sample: liver tumor tissue from sampling region 1. Subset given: tumor region T1, superior pole. This TCR was recovered from an older woman with primary liver carcinoma and hepatitis B virus infection.

For the CDR3, the DNA is TGTGCCAGCAACTTGGGATCGGGACCGGATACCTTC. Amino acid sequence: CASNLGSGPDTF. The gene calls are TRBV5-6 and TRBJ1-2; D perhaps matches TRBD1 (5 bases). Per the germline V gene, CDR1 is SGHDT and CDR2 is YYEEEE. The CDR3 consists of 12 residues.